Listed below are T cell receptor beta chains from one sample, sequenced in a study of T-cell memory formation after mild COVID-19. In TCRdb, the 5' RACE reads were re-called with MiXCR into one record per CDR3 protein. The data show roughly 200,000 distinct CDR3 sequences, 9.5% to 10% seen once. Material for sequencing was PBMCs or a T cell subset sorted from them (not recorded which). These receptors came from a man in his late teens or twenties who had mild COVID-19 (a few samples of this study predate the infection). Cell type and time point are not known. Both conserved end residues are part of each CDR3. D genes are given only for firm matches. Clone size is shown for a subset of rows, as once, few, many or a class of expanded clone.

d_call,clone_size,v_call,j_call,cdr3_length,cdr3_nt,cdr3_aa
.,.,TRBV6-5,TRBJ1-2,16,TGTGCCAGCAGTCCTAGACAGGACCCCCTCTTCTATGGCTACACCTTC,CASSPRQDPLFYGYTF
.,.,TRBV7-9,TRBJ2-3,16,TGTGCCAGCAGCTTAGGGCGGGGGCTACACTTGGATACGCAGTATTTT,CASSLGRGLHLDTQYF
TRBD1,few,TRBV5-5,TRBJ1-2,14,TGTGCCAGCAGCTTAGGACAGGGCGTGGATGGCTACACCTTC,CASSLGQGVDGYTF
.,few,TRBV30,TRBJ1-6,14,TGTGCCTGGGGCTGGCGGGCCGGCAATTCACCCCTCCACTTT,CAWGWRAGNSPLHF
.,few,TRBV2,TRBJ2-3,12,TGTGCCAGCGGCAGGGGTGAAGATACGCAGTATTTT,CASGRGEDTQYF
.,few,TRBV6-5,TRBJ1-6,15,TGTGCCAGCAGTTACTCGAGGGCCGGGAATTCACCCCTCCACTTT,CASSYSRAGNSPLHF
TRBD2,.,TRBV4-3,TRBJ2-5,17,TGCGCCAGCAGCCAAGAAGCTAGCGGGGGGCCCCAAGAGACCCAGTACTTC,CASSQEASGGPQETQYF
.,many,TRBV20-1,TRBJ1-5,13,TGCAGTGCCAATACAGGGAGTGGGCAGCCCCAGCATTTT,CSANTGSGQPQHF
.,.,TRBV28,TRBJ2-2,16,TGTGCCAGCAGTTTCTATCGACAGCAGAACACCGGGGAGCTGTTTTTT,CASSFYRQQNTGELFF
.,few,TRBV12-3/TRBV12-4,TRBJ1-5,18,TGTGCCAGCAGTTACACTCTCATGGCAGGCGGAAGCAATCAGCCCCAGCATTTT,CASSYTLMAGGSNQPQHF
.,many,TRBV5-1,TRBJ2-6,16,TGCGCCAGCAGCTTTTTGTGGGGCTACGGGGCCAACGTCCTGACTTTC,CASSFLWGYGANVLTF
TRBD1,.,TRBV25-1,TRBJ1-5,17,TGTGCCAGCATACTAACCCCAGACAGGGGACTTAATCAGCCCCAGCATTTT,CASILTPDRGLNQPQHF
.,many,TRBV7-2,TRBJ2-1,11,TGTGCCAGCAGCACAGTAGGTGAGCAGTTCTTC,CASSTVGEQFF